This T cell receptor (beta chain) was captured in a study of T cell responses to AZD1222 COVID-19 vaccine. At the level of the study: Analysis merged second doses at about 4 or about 12 weeks. General observations from the study: Of spike-specific TCRs, nearly half reportedly target regions left unmutated in variants. Among the donors, most were white British and more were female, and clonal diversity was possibly underestimated. The number of AZD1222 recipients seropositive at baseline was only six.

V lost 0 bases and J lost 6, with 11 bases in between. The CDR3 is made up of 15 amino acids. CDR1 and CDR2 (germline): LNHNV, YYDKDF (reference sequence). With respect to this clone: What it recognizes is unknown.

Sequenced by immunoSEQ multiplex PCR; TCRdb stores in-frame clones only, minus some. This table holds some 130,000 clones, 90% to 95% found once. The rearrangement links TRBV15 to TRBJ2-2, with a possible D match to TRBD1 (5 bases). This TCR was sampled from an adult in good health. The input for sequencing was peripheral blood, taken on day 0 of AZD1222 vaccination. The CDR3, as DNA: TGTGCCACCAGCAGAGAAAGTCTGGGGCCCGGGGAGCTGTTTTTT. Translating gives CATSRESLGPGELFF.